Sequencing of this T cell receptor (beta chain) was carried out in a study of T cells after yellow fever vaccination. Turning to the study itself: Fractions containing few cells were prepared with SMART-Seq v4 Ultra Low Input.

A process of 5'RACE template switching, which added a universal primer site and UMIs, was used to make TCR cDNA. One entry per CDR3 protein, called by TCRdb with MiXCR from the 5' RACE reads. The sample carries approximately 580,000 distinct CDR3 sequences, about a sixth recorded once. Remarks on this clonotype: Its matching antigen is unknown.

The study's findings and limits: Few clonotypes appeared in both CD4 and CD8 compartments. A secondary response was less intense yet reached its peak sooner, at day 5 versus 15.

CDR3 length: 17 amino acids. The germline gives CDR1 SGHTA, CDR2 FQGNSA. V lost 5 bases to trimming and J lost 8 bases; unmatched junction nucleotides: 14. The chain combines TRBV7-2 with TRBJ1-6, with TRBD1 matching 8 bases. The sequence was obtained from a man in his late teens or twenties who received the YFV17D yellow fever vaccine. The sample here was PBMCs, taken 4 to 5 days after the first yellow fever vaccination. CDR3 sequence reads: CASSTGPYRGGDSPLHF. In nucleotides, the CDR3 is TGTGCCAGCAGCACGGGGCCCTACAGGGGGGGCGATTCACCCCTCCACTTT. Full variable domain (outside the CDR3, taken from reference TRBV7-2 and TRBJ1-6): GAGVSQSPSNKVTEKGKDVELRCDPISGHTALYWYRQSLGQGLEFLIYFQGNSAPDKSGLPSDRFSAERTGGSVSTLTIQRTQQEDSAVYLCASSTGPYRGGDSPLHFGNGTRLTVT.